Listed here is a single T cell receptor (beta chain). Antigen specificity is unknown. Measured with immunoSEQ multiplex PCR; TCRdb has only the in-frame clones, and not every one. The sample has approximately 150,000 clones; 70% to 85% are singletons. This sample was included in a study of cytotoxic CD8 clonotypes in ibrutinib-treated CLL. Whole-study context: Partial responses totalled 24 and complete responses 2; after median approximately 64 months, around 14 remained remitted and around twelve progressed. Treatment had run for a median about 11 months, range 6 to 36, when response samples were taken. Study-wide results and caveats: Clonality increased at ibrutinib response and stayed stable in sustained remission. At progression, however, it fell back toward baseline. On treatment, the uncommon public clonotypes contracted or remained stable.

The source is a human donor with chronic lymphocytic leukemia. The material sequenced was PBMCs, taken after 12 months of ibrutinib treatment.

DNA for the CDR3: TGCGCCAGCATGACTGGCTGGGCCACTGAAGCTTTCTTT. Encoded protein: CASMTGWATEAFF. This chain connects TRBV5-1 to TRBJ1-1; D unclear. This CDR3 has 13 amino acids. V shed 6 bases and J shed 4 bases, with 13 bases lying between them. In germline, CDR1 is SGHRS, CDR2 YFSETQ.